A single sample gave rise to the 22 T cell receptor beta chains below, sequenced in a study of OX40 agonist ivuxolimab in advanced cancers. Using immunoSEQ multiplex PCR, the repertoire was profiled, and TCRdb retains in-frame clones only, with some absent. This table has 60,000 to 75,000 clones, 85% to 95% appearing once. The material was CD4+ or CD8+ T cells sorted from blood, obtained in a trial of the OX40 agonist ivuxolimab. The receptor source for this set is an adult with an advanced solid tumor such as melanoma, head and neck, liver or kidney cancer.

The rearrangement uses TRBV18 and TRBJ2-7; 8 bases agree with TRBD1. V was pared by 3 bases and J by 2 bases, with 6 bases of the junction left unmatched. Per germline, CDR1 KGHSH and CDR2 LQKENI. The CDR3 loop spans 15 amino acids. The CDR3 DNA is TGTGCCAGCTCACCGGACAGGGCGTCGGCCTACGAGCAGTACTTC. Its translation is CASSPDRASAYEQYF.

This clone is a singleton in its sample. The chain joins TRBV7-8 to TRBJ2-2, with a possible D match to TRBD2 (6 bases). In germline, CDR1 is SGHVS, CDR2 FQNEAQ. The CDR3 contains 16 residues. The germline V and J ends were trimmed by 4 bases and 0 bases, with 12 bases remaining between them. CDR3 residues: CASSSIRLANTGELFF. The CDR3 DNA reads TGTGCCAGCAGCTCGATTCGACTAGCGAACACCGGGGAGCTGTTTTTT. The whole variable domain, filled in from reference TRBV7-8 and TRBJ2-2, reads GAGVSQSPRYKVAKRGQDVALRCDPISGHVSLFWYQQALGQGPEFLTYFQNEAQLDKSGLPSDRFFAERPEGSVSTLKIQRTQQEDSAVYLCASSSIRLANTGELFFGEGSRLTVL.

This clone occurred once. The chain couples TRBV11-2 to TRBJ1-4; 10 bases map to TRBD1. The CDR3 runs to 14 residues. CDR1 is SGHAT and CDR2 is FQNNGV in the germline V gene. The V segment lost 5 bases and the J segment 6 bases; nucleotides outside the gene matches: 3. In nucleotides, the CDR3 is TGTGCCAGCAGCACTGACAGGGGGCATGAAAAACTGTTTTTT. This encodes CASSTDRGHEKLFF.

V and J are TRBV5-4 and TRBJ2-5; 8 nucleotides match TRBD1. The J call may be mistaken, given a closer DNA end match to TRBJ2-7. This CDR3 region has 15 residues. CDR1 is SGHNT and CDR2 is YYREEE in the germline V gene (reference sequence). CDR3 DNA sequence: TGTGCCAGCAGCCGACCGACAGGGGACTCCTACGAGCAGTACTTC. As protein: CASSRPTGDSYEQYF.

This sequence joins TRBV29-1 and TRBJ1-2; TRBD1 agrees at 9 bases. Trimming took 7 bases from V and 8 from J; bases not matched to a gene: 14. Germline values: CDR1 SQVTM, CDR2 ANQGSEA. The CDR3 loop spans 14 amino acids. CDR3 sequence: CSAPLGQGLGGYTF. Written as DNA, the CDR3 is TGCAGCGCCCCACTGGGACAGGGATTAGGAGGCTACACCTTC.

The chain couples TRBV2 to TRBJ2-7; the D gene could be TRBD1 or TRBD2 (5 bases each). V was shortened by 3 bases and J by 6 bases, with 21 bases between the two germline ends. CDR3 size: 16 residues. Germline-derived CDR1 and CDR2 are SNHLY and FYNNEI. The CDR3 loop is CASSEGPGRGDREQYF. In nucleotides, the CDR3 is TGTGCCAGCAGTGAGGGGCCGGGACGAGGGGATCGCGAGCAGTACTTC.

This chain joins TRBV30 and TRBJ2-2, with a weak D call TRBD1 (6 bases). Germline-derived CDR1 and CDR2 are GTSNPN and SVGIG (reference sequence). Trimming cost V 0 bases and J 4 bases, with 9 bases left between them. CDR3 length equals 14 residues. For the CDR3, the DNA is TGTGCCTGGAGTGTACCAGGGGCCACCGGGGAGCTGTTTTTT. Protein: CAWSVPGATGELFF. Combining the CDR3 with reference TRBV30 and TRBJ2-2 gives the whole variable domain SQTIHQWPATLVQPVGSPLSLECTVEGTSNPNLYWYRQAAGRGLQLLFYSVGIGQISSEVPQNLSASRPQDRQFILSSKKLLLSDSGFYLCAWSVPGATGELFFGEGSRLTVL.

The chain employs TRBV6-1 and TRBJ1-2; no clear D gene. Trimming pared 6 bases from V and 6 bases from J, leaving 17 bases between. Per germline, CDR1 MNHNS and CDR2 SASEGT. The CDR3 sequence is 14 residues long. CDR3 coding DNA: TGTGCCAGCAGGGCCGGCGGGGTCGGGGATGGCTACACCTTC. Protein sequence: CASRAGGVGDGYTF.

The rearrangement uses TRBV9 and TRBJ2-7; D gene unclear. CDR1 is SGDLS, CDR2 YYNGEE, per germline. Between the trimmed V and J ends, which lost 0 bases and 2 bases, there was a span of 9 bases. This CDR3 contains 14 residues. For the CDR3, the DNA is TGTGCCAGCAGCGTAGAGCCCAGCGCCTACGAGCAGTACTTC. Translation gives CASSVEPSAYEQYF.

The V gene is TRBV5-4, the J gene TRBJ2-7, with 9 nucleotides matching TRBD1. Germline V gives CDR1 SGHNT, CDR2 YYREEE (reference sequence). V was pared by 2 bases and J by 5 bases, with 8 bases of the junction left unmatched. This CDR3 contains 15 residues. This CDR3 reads CASSFSGTGPDEQYF. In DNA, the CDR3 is TGTGCCAGCAGCTTTTCTGGGACAGGGCCCGACGAGCAGTACTTC.

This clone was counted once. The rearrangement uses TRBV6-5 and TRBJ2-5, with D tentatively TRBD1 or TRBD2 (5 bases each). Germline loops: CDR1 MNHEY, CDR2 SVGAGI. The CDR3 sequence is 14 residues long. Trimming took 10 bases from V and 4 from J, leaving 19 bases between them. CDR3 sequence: CATSKRAGTETQYF. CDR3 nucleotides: TGTGCCACTTCAAAACGGGCAGGGACAGAGACCCAGTACTTC.

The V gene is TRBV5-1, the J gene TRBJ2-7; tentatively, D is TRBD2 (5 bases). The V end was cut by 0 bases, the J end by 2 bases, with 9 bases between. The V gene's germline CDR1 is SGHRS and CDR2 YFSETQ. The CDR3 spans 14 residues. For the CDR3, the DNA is TGCGCCAGCAGCTTGGCTGGGAGCGCCTACGAGCAGTACTTC. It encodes CASSLAGSAYEQYF. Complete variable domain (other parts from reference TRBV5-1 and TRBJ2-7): KAGVTQTPRYLIKTRGQQVTLSCSPISGHRSVSWYQQTPGQGLQFLFEYFSETQRNKGNFPGRFSGRQFSNSRSEMNVSTLELGDSALYLCASSLAGSAYEQYFGPGTRLTVT.

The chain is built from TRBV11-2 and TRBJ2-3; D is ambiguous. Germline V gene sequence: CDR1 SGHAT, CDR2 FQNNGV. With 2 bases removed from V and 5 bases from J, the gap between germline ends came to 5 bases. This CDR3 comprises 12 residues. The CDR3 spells CASSLLRDTQYF. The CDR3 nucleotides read TGTGCCAGCAGCTTACTGAGAGATACGCAGTATTTT. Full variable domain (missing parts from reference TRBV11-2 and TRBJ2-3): EAGVAQSPRYKIIEKRQSVAFWCNPISGHATLYWYQQILGQGPKLLIQFQNNGVVDDSQLPKDRFSAERLKGVDSTLKIQPAKLEDSAVYLCASSLLRDTQYFGPGTRLTVL.

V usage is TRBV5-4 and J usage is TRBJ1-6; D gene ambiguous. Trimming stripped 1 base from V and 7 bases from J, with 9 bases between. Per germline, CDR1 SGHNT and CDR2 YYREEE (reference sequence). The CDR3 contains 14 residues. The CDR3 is CASSLSWGNSPLHF. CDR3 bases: TGTGCCAGCAGCTTGAGTTGGGGAAATTCACCCCTCCACTTT.

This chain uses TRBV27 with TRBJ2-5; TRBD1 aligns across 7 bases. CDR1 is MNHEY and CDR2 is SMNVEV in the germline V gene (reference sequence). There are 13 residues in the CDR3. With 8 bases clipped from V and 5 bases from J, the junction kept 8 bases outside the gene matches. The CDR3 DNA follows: TGTGCCAGCCGGGCAGGGGGAACGGAGACCCAGTACTTC. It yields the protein CASRAGGTETQYF.

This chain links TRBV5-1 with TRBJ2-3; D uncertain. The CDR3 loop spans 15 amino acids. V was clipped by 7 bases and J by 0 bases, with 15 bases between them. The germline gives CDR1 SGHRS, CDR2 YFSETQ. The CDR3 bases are TGCGCCAGCGCTGTCATAGGGTTTAGCACAGATACGCAGTATTTT. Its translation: CASAVIGFSTDTQYF.

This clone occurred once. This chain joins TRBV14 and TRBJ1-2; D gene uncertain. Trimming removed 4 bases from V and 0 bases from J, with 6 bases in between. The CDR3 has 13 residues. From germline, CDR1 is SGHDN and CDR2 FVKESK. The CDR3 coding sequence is TGTGCCAGCAGCCCCATTACTAACTATGGCTACACCTTC. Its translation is CASSPITNYGYTF. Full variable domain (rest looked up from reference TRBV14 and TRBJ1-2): EAGVTQFPSHSVIEKGQTVTLRCDPISGHDNLYWYRRVMGKEIKFLLHFVKESKQDESGMPNNRFLAERTGGTYSTLKVQPAELEDSGVYFCASSPITNYGYTFGSGTRLTVV.

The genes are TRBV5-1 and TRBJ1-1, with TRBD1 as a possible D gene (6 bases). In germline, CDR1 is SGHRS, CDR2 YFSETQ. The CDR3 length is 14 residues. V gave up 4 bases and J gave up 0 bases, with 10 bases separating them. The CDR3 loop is CASSPRGVNTEAFF. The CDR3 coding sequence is TGCGCCAGCAGCCCCAGGGGAGTGAACACTGAAGCTTTCTTT.

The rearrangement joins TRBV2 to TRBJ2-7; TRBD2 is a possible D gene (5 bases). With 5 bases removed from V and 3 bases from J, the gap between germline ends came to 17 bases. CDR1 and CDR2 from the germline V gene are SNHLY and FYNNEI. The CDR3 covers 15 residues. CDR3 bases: TGTGCCAGCAGTCAACTGGACTCAGTGAGCTACGAGCAGTACTTC. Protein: CASSQLDSVSYEQYF.

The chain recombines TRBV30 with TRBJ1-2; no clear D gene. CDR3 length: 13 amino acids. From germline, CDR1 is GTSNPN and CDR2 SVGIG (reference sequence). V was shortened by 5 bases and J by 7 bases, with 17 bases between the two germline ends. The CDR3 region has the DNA TGTGCCTGGTTTCCGCGGGGAGGAGTTGGCTACACCTTC. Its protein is CAWFPRGGVGYTF.

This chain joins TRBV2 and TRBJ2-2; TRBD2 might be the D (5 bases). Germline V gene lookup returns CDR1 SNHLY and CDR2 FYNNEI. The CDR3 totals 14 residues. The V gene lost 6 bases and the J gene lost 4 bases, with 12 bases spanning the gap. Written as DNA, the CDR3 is TGTGCCAGCAGAGTCGGGAAAATCACCGGGGAGCTGTTTTTT. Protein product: CASRVGKITGELFF.

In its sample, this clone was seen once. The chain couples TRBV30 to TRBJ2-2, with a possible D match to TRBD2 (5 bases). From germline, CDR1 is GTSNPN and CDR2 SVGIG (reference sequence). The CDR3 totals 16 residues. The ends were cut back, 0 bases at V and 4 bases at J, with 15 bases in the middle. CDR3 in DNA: TGTGCCTGGAGTGTAGGGTCAGCGGCACTCACCGGGGAGCTGTTTTTT. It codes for CAWSVGSAALTGELFF.